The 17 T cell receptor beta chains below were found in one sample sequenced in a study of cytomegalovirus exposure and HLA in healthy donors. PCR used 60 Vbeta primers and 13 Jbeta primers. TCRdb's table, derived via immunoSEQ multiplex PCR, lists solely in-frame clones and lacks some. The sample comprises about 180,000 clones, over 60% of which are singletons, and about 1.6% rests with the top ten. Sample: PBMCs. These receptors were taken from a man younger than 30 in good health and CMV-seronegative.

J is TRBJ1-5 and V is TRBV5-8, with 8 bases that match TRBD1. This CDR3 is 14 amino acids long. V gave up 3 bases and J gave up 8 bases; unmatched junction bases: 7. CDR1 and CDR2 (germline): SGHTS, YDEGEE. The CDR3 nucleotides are TGTGCCAGCAGCTCCCGACAGGGGAAGGAGCCCCAGCATTTT. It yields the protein CASSSRQGKEPQHF.

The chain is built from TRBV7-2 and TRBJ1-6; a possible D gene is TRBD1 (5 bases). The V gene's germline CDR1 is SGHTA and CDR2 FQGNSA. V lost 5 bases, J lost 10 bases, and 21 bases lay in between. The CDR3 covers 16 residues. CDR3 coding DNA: TGTGCCAGCAGCGCCGAACCCCGGGGGATTTCCTCACCCCTCCACTTT. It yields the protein CASSAEPRGISSPLHF.

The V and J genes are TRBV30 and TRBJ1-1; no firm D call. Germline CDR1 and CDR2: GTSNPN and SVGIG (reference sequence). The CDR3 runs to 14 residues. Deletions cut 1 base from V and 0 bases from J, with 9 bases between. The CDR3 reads CAWSGAAMNTEAFF. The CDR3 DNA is TGTGCCTGGAGTGGGGCTGCTATGAACACTGAAGCTTTCTTT.

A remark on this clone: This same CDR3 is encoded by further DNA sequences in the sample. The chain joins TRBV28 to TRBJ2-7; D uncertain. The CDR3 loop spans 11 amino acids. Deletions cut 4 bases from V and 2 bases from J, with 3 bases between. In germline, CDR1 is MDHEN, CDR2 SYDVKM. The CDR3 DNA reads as TGTGCCAGCAGTTCTACCTACGAGCAGTACTTC. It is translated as CASSSTYEQYF.

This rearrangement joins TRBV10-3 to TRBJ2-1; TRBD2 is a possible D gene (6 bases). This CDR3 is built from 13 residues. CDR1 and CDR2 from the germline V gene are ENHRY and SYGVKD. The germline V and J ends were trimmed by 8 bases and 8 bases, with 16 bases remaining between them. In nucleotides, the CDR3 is TGTGCCATCGGGGGAGGCTTTCGCCATGAGCAGTTCTTC. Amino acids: CAIGGGFRHEQFF.

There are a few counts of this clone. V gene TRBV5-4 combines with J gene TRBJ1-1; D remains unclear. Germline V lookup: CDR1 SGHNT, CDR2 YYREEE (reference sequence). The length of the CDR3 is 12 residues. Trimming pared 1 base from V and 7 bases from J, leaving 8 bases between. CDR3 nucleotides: TGTGCCAGCAGCTTGAATGAGGGTGAAGCTTTCTTT. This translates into CASSLNEGEAFF. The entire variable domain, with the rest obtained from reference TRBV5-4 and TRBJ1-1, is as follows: ETGVTQSPTHLIKTRGQQVTLRCSSQSGHNTVSWYQQALGQGPQFIFQYYREEENGRGNFPPRFSGLQFPNYSSELNVNALELDDSALYLCASSLNEGEAFFGQGTRLTVV.

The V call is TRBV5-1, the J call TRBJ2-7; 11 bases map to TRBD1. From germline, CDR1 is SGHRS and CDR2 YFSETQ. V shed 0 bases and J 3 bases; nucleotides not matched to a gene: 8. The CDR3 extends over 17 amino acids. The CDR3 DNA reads TGCGCCAGCAGCTTGGATTTAGGGACAGGGGGAATCTACGAGCAGTACTTC. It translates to CASSLDLGTGGIYEQYF.

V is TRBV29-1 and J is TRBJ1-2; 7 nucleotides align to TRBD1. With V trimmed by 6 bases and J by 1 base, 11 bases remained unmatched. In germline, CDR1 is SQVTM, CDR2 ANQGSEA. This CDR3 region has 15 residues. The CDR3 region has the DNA TGCAGCGTGAATTACCAAGGGACAGTTAACTATGGCTACACCTTC. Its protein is CSVNYQGTVNYGYTF.

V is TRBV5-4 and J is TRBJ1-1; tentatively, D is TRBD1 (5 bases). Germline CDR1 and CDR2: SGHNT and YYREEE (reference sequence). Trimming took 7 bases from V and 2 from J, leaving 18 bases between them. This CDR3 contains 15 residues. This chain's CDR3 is CASFSRERGNTEAFF. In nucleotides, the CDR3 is TGTGCCAGCTTCAGCCGGGAGAGGGGCAACACTGAAGCTTTCTTT.

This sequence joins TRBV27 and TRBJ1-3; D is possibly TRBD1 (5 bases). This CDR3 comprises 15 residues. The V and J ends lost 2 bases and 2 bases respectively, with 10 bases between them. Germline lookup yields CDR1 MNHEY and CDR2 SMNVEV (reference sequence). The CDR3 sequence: CASSLATGAGNTIYF. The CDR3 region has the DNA TGTGCCAGCAGTTTAGCCACAGGCGCTGGAAACACCATATATTTT.

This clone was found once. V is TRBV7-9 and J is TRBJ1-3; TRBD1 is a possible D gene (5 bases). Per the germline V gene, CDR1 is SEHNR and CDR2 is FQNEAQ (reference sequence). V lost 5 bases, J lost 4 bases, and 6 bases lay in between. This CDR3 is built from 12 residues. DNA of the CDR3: TGTGCCAGCAGCAGGGGAGGAAACACCATATATTTT. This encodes CASSRGGNTIYF. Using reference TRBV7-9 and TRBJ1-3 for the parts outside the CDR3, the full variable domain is DTGVSQNPRHKITKRGQNVTFRCDPISEHNRLYWYRQTLGQGPEFLTYFQNEAQLEKSRLLSDRFSAERPKGSFSTLEIQRTEQGDSAMYLCASSRGGNTIYFGEGSWLTVV.

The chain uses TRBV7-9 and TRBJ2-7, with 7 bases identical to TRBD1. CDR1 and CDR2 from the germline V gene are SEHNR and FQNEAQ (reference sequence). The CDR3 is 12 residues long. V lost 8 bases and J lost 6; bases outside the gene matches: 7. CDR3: CASERGGSEQYF. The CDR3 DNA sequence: TGTGCCAGCGAACGAGGGGGCAGCGAGCAGTACTTC.

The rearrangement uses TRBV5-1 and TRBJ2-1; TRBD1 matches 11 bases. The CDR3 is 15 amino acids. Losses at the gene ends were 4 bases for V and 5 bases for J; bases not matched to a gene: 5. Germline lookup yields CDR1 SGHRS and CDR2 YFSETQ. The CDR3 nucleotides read TGCGCCAGCAGCCCGGGACAGGGGGGAGACAATGAGCAGTTCTTC. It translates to CASSPGQGGDNEQFF.

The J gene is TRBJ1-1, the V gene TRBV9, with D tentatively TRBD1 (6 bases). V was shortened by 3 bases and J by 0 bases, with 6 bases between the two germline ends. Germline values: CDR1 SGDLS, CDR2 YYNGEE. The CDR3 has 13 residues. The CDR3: CASSEGVNTEAFF. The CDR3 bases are TGTGCCAGCAGCGAGGGGGTGAACACTGAAGCTTTCTTT.

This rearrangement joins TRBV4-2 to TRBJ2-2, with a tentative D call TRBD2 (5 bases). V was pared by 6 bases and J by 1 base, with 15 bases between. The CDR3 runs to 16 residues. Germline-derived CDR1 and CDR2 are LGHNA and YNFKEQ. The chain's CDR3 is CASSPRRSENTGELFF. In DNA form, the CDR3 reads TGTGCCAGCAGTCCCAGGAGGTCGGAGAACACCGGGGAGCTGTTTTTT.

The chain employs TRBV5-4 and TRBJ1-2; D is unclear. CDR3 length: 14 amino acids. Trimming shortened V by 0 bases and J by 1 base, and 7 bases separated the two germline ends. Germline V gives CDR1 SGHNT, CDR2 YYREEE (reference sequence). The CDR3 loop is CASSLGASNYGYTF. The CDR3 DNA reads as TGTGCCAGCAGCTTGGGGGCCAGTAACTATGGCTACACCTTC.

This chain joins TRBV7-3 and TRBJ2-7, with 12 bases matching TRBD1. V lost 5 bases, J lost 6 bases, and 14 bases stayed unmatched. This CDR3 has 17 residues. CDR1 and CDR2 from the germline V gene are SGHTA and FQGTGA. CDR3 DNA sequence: TGTGCCAGCAGCCCCCTTGCGCGGGACAGGGGGCCTCTCGAGCAGTACTTC. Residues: CASSPLARDRGPLEQYF.